The rows below give T cell receptor beta chains drawn from one sample of a study of control samples from healthy donors and cancer patients. TCRdb keeps only in-frame clones here, not all; method: immunoSEQ multiplex PCR. The repertoire has approximately 24,000 clones, approximately 78% of them found once; the top ten carry 20% to 25%. Input material: PBMCs. These receptors came from a man between 60 and 70 years old with colorectal cancer. Each CDR3 is given with its conserved first and last residue. Each record gives: J gene, V gene, D gene, clone size, CDR3 protein, CDR3 DNA. A D gene is named only where the DNA matches it firmly. Expanded clones are given a class, and other clones once, few, many or no size at all.

>TRBJ1-2|TRBV5-1|TRBD1|NA
CASSSRRDRATNYGYTF
TGCGCCAGCAGCTCCCGCCGGGACAGGGCGACTAACTATGGCTACACCTTC
>TRBJ1-6|TRBV18|TRBD1|NA
CASSPKGQGVRNNSPLHF
TGTGCCAGCTCACCTAAGGGACAGGGGGTTCGGAATAATTCACCCCTCCACTTT
>TRBJ1-3|TRBV7-2|NA|NA
CASSLRQRNTIYF
TGTGCCAGCAGCTTACGACAGCGGAACACCATATATTTT
>TRBJ1-1|TRBV3-1/TRBV3-2|NA|NA
CASSPDRRRTTEAFF
TGTGCCAGCAGCCCCGACAGAAGGCGAACCACTGAAGCTTTCTTT
>TRBJ2-7|TRBV30|NA|few
CAWSESEDPYEQYF
TGTGCCTGGAGTGAGTCTGAAGATCCTTACGAGCAGTACTTC
>TRBJ2-7|TRBV18|NA|NA
CASSPKGYEQYF
TGTGCCAGCTCACCAAAAGGCTACGAGCAGTACTTC
>TRBJ1-1|TRBV5-4|TRBD1|NA
CASRIDRGETFF
TGTGCCAGCAGAATTGACAGGGGCGAAACTTTCTTT
>TRBJ1-6|TRBV6-5|NA|once
CASSYFERSPLHF
TGTGCCAGCAGTTACTTCGAACGCTCACCCCTCCACTTT
>TRBJ2-1|TRBV7-8|NA|few
CASSLRTGSSYNEQFF
TGTGCCAGCAGCCTCCGGACGGGCAGCTCCTACAATGAGCAGTTCTTC
>TRBJ1-2|TRBV27|TRBD1|NA
CASSSLRGRGGYTF
TGTGCCAGCAGTTCTCTGAGGGGGCGTGGTGGCTACACCTTC
>TRBJ1-2|TRBV9|NA|NA
CASSVGQLYYGYTF
TGTGCCAGCAGCGTAGGACAGCTTTACTATGGCTACACCTTC
>TRBJ2-3|TRBV7-2|TRBD2|once
CASSPMARGAADTQYF
TGTGCCAGCAGCCCCATGGCGCGGGGGGCCGCAGATACGCAGTATTTT
>TRBJ2-5|TRBV11-3|TRBD2|NA
CASSLGRLAGVQETQYF
TGTGCCAGCAGCCTCGGTCGACTAGCGGGGGTACAAGAGACCCAGTACTTC
>TRBJ1-6|TRBV19|NA|NA
CASSKPRSGVGSPLHF
TGTGCCAGTAGTAAACCCCGGTCGGGGGTCGGTTCACCCCTCCACTTT
>TRBJ1-5|TRBV2|NA|NA
CASSEGRASNQPQHF
TGTGCCAGCAGTGAAGGGCGGGCGAGCAATCAGCCCCAGCATTTT
>TRBJ2-2|TRBV5-4|NA|NA
CASSSPWGANTGELFF
TGTGCCAGCAGCTCCCCTTGGGGGGCGAACACCGGGGAGCTGTTTTTT
>TRBJ1-1|TRBV10-1|TRBD1|NA
CASSTGLRGNTEAFF
TGCGCCAGCTCGACAGGGCTGCGGGGGAACACTGAAGCTTTCTTT
>TRBJ1-1|TRBV6-5|NA|once
CASSFQENTEAFF
TGTGCCAGCAGTTTCCAGGAGAACACTGAAGCTTTCTTT
>TRBJ1-2|TRBV19|NA|few
CASSPGTVLYGYTF
TGTGCCAGTAGTCCCGGGACGGTACTCTATGGCTACACCTTC
>TRBJ1-2|TRBV7-2|TRBD1|NA
CASSSRDSYNGYTF
TGTGCCAGCAGCTCCCGGGACAGTTATAATGGCTACACCTTC
>TRBJ2-3|TRBV5-6|NA|NA
CASSLKGTDTQYF
TGTGCCAGCAGCTTGAAGGGGACAGATACGCAGTATTTT
>TRBJ1-2|TRBV24-1|NA|once
CATSDPPDLRYTF
TGTGCCACCAGTGATCCCCCGGACCTTCGCTACACCTTC
>TRBJ1-3|TRBV2|NA|NA
CASSPTINSGNTIYF
TGTGCCAGCAGTCCGACTATTAACTCTGGAAACACCATATATTTT
>TRBJ2-2|TRBV10-3|TRBD2|NA
CAISERGGTTGELFF
TGTGCCATCAGTGAACGGGGGGGCACCACCGGGGAGCTGTTTTTT
>TRBJ1-2|TRBV2|NA|once
CASSDRAYGYTF
TGTGCCAGCAGTGATAGGGCCTATGGCTACACCTTC
>TRBJ2-3|TRBV24-1|NA|NA
CATSDSRVGGTDTQYF
TGTGCCACCAGTGATTCCAGGGTAGGTGGTACAGATACGCAGTATTTT
>TRBJ1-2|TRBV6-6|NA|NA
CASSYSPDSHYGYTF
TGTGCCAGCAGTTACTCCCCGGACAGTCACTATGGCTACACCTTC
>TRBJ2-1|TRBV2|NA|NA
CASSLLALYNEQFF
TGTGCCAGCAGTCTCCTTGCCCTCTACAATGAGCAGTTCTTC
>TRBJ2-3|TRBV29-1|NA|NA
CSVEGQGGARGTDTQYF
TGCAGCGTTGAAGGTCAGGGAGGAGCTCGCGGCACAGATACGCAGTATTTT
>TRBJ2-1|TRBV7-2|TRBD1|NA
CASSFSGGLWNEQFF
TGTGCCAGCAGCTTCTCAGGGGGCTTGTGGAATGAGCAGTTCTTC
>TRBJ2-5|TRBV6-5|NA|NA
CASSRTVQETQYF
TGTGCCAGCAGTAGGACCGTGCAAGAGACCCAGTACTTC
>TRBJ1-1|TRBV25-1|NA|few
CASRTLGDTEAFF
TGTGCCAGCAGAACTTTGGGGGACACTGAAGCTTTCTTT
>TRBJ1-4|TRBV5-1|NA|NA
CASSLQQGQSEKLFF
TGCGCCAGCAGCTTGCAACAGGGACAAAGTGAAAAACTGTTTTTT
>TRBJ2-3|TRBV7-8|NA|once
CASSLAGGPIDTQYF
TGTGCCAGCAGCTTAGCGGGGGGGCCGATAGATACGCAGTATTTT
>TRBJ2-6|TRBV6-1|NA|medium-sized
CASSEMASSGANVLTF
TGTGCCAGCAGTGAGATGGCTTCGTCTGGGGCCAACGTCCTGACTTTC
>TRBJ1-4|TRBV2|NA|NA
CASSEQGDEKLFF
TGTGCCAGCAGTGAACAGGGAGATGAAAAACTGTTTTTT
>TRBJ1-1|TRBV6-1|NA|few
CASSERGTEAFF
TGTGCCAGCAGTGAAAGGGGGACTGAAGCTTTCTTT
>TRBJ2-1|TRBV6-4|NA|NA
CASSDWSLHKGNEQFF
TGTGCCAGCAGTGACTGGAGCCTCCACAAGGGCAATGAGCAGTTCTTC
>TRBJ1-1|TRBV7-2|NA|NA
CASSLRMGSGNTEAFF
TGTGCCAGCAGCTTACGGATGGGGTCCGGAAACACTGAAGCTTTCTTT
>TRBJ2-1|TRBV6-5|NA|NA
CASSFRGAENEQFF
TGTGCCAGCAGTTTCCGGGGGGCCGAGAATGAGCAGTTCTTC